Presented here are 5 T cell receptor beta chains from one specimen sequenced in a study of blood T cells in healthy people across ages. PCR was performed a second time for 7 to 11 cycles using a sample-barcoded 5' primer and a J-beta primer mix. MiXCR was run by TCRdb on the 5' RACE reads, yielding one entry per CDR3 protein. Here the sample spans about 1.6 million distinct CDR3 sequences, about 35% being singletons. What was sequenced was blood. The receptors come from a woman in her thirties in good health.

The rearrangement uses TRBV19 and TRBJ2-1; 8 nucleotides agree with TRBD2. CDR1 LNHDA and CDR2 SQIVND come from the germline V gene (reference sequence). Trimming at V came to 6 bases and at J to 9 bases, leaving 13 bases not matched to a gene. The CDR3 sequence is 15 residues long. The CDR3 here is CASRPTRTSRGEQFF. The CDR3 DNA reads as TGTGCCAGTAGGCCCACCAGGACTAGCAGGGGTGAGCAGTTCTTC.

V usage is TRBV20-1 and J usage is TRBJ2-7; TRBD1 might be the D (6 bases). The CDR3 runs 14 residues. V shed 2 bases and J shed 1 base, with 12 bases lying between them. Germline loops: CDR1 DFQATT, CDR2 SNEGSKA (reference sequence). The CDR3 sequence is CSARYPGHSYEQYF. The CDR3 DNA follows: TGCAGTGCTAGATACCCGGGACATTCCTACGAGCAGTACTTC.

This clonotype was picked up many times. V usage is TRBV28 and J usage is TRBJ2-7; 12 bases are a match to TRBD2. The J call may be faulty, since TRBJ2-5 better matches the DNA end. CDR3 length: 15 amino acids. In germline, CDR1 is MDHEN, CDR2 SYDVKM. The CDR3 sequence is CASSLTTSGGETQYF. The CDR3, as DNA: TGTGCCAGCAGTTTAACGACTAGCGGGGGTGAGACCCAGTACTTC.

The chain carries TRBV3-1 and TRBJ1-1; the D gene is possibly TRBD1 (6 bases). The CDR3 has 16 residues. The germline gives CDR1 LGHDT, CDR2 YNNKEL (reference sequence). V lost 4 bases and J lost 0, with 15 bases in between. CDR3 bases: TGTGCCAGCAGCCCCGGGGGGCAGATCATGAACACTGAAGCTTTCTTT. Its translation is CASSPGGQIMNTEAFF.

This chain links TRBV4-1 with TRBJ1-1; D unresolved. This CDR3 contains 17 residues. Germline V gene data show CDR1 as MGHRA and CDR2 as YSYEKL. Trimming cost V 1 base and J 4 bases, with 19 bases left between them. The CDR3 loop is CASSQVSLVGLSTEAFF. The CDR3 DNA is TGCGCCAGCAGCCAAGTCTCCCTAGTGGGTTTAAGCACTGAAGCTTTCTTT.